The T cell receptor beta chain described here comes from a study of blood T cell repertoires in COVID-19. Method: immunoSEQ multiplex PCR; TCRdb's copy keeps in-frame clones and lacks some. The sample lists about 170,000 clones, about 83% occurring once. The CDR3 spans 14 residues. V lost 9 bases to trimming and J lost 0 bases, with 12 bases between them. Germline V gene sequence: CDR1 WNHNN, CDR2 SYGVQD (reference sequence). Sequenced sample: peripheral blood. The clonotype comes from a man in his sixties with acute or convalescent COVID-19. The rearrangement uses TRBV10-1 and TRBJ1-5; the D is unclear. CDR3 DNA sequence: TGCGCCAGTCCCGGCCCAGGTAGCAATCAGCCCCAGCATTTT. Its translation: CASPGPGSNQPQHF.